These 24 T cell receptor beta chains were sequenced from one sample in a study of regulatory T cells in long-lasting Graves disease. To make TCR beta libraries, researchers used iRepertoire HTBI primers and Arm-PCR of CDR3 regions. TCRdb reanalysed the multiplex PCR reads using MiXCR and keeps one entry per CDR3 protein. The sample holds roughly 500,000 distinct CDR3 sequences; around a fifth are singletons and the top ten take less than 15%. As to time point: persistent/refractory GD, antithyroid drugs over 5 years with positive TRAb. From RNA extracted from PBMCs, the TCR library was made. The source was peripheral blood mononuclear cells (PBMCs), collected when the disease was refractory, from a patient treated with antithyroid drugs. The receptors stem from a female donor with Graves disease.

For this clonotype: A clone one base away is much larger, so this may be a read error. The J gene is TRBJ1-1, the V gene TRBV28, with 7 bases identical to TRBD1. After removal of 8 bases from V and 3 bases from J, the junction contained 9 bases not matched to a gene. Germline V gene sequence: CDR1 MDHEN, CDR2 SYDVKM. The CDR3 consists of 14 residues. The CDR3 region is CASGYGQEDTEAFF. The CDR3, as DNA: TGTGCCAGCGGTTACGGACAGGAGGACACTGAAGCTTTCTTT.

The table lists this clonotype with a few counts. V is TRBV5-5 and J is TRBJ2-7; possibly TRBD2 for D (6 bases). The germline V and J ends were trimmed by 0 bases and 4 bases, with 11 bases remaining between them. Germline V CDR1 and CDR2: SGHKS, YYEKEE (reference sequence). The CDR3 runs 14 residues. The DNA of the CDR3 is TGTGCCAGCAGCTTGGCGGGGGAACGATACGAGCAGTACTTC. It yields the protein CASSLAGERYEQYF.

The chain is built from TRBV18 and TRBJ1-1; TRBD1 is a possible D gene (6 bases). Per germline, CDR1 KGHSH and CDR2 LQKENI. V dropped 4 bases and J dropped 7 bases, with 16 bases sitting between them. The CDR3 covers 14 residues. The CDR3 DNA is TGTGCCAGCTCACGACAGGACAGCCCAGGTGAAGCTTTCTTT. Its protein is CASSRQDSPGEAFF. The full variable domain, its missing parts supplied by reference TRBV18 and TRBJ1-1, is NAGVMQNPRHLVRRRGQEARLRCSPMKGHSHVYWYRQLPEEGLKFMVYLQKENIIDESGMPKERFSAEFPKEGPSILRIQQVVRGDSAAYFCASSRQDSPGEAFFGQGTRLTVV.

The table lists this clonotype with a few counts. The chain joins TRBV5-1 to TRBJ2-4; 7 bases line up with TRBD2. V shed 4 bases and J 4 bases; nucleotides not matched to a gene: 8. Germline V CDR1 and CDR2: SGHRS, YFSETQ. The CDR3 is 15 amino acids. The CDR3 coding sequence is TGCGCCAGCAGCCGAGGGGCTAGCGGAAAAAACATTCAGTACTTC. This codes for CASSRGASGKNIQYF. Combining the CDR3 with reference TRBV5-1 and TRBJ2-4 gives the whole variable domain KAGVTQTPRYLIKTRGQQVTLSCSPISGHRSVSWYQQTPGQGLQFLFEYFSETQRNKGNFPGRFSGRQFSNSRSEMNVSTLELGDSALYLCASSRGASGKNIQYFGAGTRLSVL.

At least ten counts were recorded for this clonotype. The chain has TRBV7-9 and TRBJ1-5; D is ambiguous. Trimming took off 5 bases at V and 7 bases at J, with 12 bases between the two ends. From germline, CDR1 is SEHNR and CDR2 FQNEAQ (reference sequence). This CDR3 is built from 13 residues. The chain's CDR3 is CASSAEGFQPQHF. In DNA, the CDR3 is TGTGCCAGCAGCGCGGAGGGATTCCAGCCCCAGCATTTT.

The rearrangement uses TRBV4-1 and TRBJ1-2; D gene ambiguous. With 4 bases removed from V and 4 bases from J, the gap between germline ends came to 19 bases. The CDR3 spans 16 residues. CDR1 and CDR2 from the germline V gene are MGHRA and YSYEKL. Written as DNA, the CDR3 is TGCGCCAGCAGCCTCCCCCGGCGGGGAAGGGCCTATGGCTACACCTTC. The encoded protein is CASSLPRRGRAYGYTF.

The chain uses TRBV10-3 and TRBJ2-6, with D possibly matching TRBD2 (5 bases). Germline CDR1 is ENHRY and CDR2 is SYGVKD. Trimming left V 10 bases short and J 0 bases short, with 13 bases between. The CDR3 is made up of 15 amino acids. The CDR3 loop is CATGVDYSGANVLTF. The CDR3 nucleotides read TGTGCCACCGGGGTGGATTACTCTGGGGCCAACGTCCTGACTTTC.

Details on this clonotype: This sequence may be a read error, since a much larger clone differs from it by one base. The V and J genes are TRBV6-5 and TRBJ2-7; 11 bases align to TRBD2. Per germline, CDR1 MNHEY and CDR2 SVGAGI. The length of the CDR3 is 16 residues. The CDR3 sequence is CASSYSTSGTAYGQYF. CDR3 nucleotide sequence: TGTGCCAGCAGTTACTCGACTAGCGGGACGGCCTACGGGCAGTACTTC.

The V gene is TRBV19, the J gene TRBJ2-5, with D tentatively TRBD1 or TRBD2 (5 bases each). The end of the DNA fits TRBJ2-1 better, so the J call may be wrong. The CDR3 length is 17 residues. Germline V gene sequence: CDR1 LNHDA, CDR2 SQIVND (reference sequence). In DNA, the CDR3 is TGTGCCAGTAGTCCAACCGGCGTCCGCTCTGGGGGCAATGAGCAGTTCTTC. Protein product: CASSPTGVRSGGNEQFF.

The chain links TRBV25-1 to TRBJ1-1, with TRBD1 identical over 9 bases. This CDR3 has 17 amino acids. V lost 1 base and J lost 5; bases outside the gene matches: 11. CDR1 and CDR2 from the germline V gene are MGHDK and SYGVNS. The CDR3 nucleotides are TGTGCCAGCAGTGAATCGCCGGGACAGGGTAAAATAACTGAAGCTTTCTTT. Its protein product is CASSESPGQGKITEAFF.

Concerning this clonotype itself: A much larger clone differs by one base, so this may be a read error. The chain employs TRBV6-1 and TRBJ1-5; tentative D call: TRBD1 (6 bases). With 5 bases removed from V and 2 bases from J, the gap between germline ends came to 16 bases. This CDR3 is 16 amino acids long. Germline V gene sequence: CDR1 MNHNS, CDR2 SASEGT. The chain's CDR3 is CASSQPGAARNQPQHF. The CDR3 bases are TGTGCCAGCAGTCAACCAGGGGCCGCCCGCAATCAGCCCCAGCATTTT.

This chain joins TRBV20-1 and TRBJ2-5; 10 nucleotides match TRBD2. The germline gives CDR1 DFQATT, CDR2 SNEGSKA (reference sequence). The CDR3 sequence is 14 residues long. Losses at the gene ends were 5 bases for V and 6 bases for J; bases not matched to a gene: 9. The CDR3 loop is CSAGLLAGPQTQYF. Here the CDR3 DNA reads TGCAGTGCTGGCTTACTAGCGGGGCCCCAGACCCAGTACTTC.

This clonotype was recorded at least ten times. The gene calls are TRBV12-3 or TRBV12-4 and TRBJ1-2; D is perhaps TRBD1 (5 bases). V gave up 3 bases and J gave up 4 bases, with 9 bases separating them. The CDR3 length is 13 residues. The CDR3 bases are TGTGCCAGCAGTTTGTCTCAGGGCTATGGCTACACCTTC. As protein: CASSLSQGYGYTF.

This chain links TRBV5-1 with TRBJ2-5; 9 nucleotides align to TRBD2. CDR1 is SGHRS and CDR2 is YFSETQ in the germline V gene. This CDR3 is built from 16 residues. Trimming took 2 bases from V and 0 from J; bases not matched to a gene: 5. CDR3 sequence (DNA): TGCGCCAGCAGCTTAAGGGTAGCGGGGGACCAAGAGACCCAGTACTTC. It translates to CASSLRVAGDQETQYF. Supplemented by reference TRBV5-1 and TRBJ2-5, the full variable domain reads KAGVTQTPRYLIKTRGQQVTLSCSPISGHRSVSWYQQTPGQGLQFLFEYFSETQRNKGNFPGRFSGRQFSNSRSEMNVSTLELGDSALYLCASSLRVAGDQETQYFGPGTRLLVL.

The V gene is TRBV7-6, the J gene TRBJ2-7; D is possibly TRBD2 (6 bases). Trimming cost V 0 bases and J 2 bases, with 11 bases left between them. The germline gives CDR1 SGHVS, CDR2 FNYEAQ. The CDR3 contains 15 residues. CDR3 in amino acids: CASSLARDGTYEQYF. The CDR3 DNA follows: TGTGCCAGCAGCTTAGCGCGGGACGGTACCTACGAGCAGTACTTC.

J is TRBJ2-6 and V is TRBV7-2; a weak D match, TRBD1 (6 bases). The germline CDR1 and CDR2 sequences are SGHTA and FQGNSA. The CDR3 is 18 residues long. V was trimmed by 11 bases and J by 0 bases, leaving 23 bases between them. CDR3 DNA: TGTGCCTTTCGAGGGTTGGTACAGGGCCCCTCTGGGGCCAACGTCCTGACTTTC. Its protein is CAFRGLVQGPSGANVLTF.

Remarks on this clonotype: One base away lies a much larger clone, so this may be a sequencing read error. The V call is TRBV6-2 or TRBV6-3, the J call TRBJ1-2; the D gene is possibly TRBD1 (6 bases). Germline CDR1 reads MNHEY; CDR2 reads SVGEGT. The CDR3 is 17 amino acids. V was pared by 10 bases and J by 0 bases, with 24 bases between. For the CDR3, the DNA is TGTGCCACCACCACGGGGAGATCAGGGGCCCCTAACTATGGCTACACCTTC. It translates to CATTTGRSGAPNYGYTF.

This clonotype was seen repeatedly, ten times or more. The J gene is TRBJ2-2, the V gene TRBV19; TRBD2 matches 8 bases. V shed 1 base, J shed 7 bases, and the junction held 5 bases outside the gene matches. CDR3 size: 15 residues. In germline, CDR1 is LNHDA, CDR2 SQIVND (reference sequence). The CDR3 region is CASSIAGGLNGELFF. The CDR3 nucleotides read TGTGCCAGTAGTATAGCGGGGGGGCTAAACGGGGAGCTGTTTTTT.

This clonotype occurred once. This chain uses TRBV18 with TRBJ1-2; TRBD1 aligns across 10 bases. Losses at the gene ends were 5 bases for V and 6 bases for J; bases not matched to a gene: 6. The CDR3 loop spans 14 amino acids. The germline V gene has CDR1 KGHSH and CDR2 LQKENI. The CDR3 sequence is CASSTGTGEDGYTF. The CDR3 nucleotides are TGTGCCAGCTCAACTGGGACAGGGGAAGATGGCTACACCTTC.

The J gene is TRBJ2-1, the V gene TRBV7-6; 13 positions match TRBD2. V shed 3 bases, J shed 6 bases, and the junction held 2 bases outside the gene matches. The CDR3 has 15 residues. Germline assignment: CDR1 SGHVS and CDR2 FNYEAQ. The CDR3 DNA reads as TGTGCCAGCAGCTTCACTAGCGGGGGGGCCAATGAGCAGTTCTTC. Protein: CASSFTSGGANEQFF.

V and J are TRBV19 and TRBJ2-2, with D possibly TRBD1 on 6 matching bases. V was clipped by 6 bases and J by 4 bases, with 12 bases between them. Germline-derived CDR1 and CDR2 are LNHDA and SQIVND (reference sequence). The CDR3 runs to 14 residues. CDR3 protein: CASSRTVGTGELFF. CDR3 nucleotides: TGTGCCAGTAGCCGGACAGTCGGCACCGGGGAGCTGTTTTTT.

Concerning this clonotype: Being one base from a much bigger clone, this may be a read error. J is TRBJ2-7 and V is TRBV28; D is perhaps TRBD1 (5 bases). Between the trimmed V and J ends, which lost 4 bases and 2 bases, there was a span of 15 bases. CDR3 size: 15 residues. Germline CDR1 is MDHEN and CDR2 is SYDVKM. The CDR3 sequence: CASSSHSRAPYEQYF. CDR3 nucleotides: TGTGCCAGCAGTTCCCACTCCAGGGCCCCCTACGAGCAGTACTTC.

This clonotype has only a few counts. This chain's CDR3 is CAWGRDPSRGYTF. CDR3 in DNA: TGTGCCTGGGGCCGGGACCCATCGAGGGGCTACACCTTC. The V gene is TRBV30, the J gene TRBJ1-2, with D tentatively TRBD1 (5 bases). Trimming removed 5 bases from V and 8 bases from J, with 18 bases in between. The CDR3 extends over 13 amino acids. CDR1 and CDR2 from the germline V gene are GTSNPN and SVGIG (reference sequence).

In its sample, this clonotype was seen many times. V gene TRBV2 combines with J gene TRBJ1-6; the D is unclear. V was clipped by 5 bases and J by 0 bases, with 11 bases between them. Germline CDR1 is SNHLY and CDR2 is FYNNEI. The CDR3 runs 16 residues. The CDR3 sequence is CASSRSPSSYNSPLHF. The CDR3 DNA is TGTGCCAGCAGTCGATCCCCGAGCTCCTATAATTCACCCCTCCACTTT.